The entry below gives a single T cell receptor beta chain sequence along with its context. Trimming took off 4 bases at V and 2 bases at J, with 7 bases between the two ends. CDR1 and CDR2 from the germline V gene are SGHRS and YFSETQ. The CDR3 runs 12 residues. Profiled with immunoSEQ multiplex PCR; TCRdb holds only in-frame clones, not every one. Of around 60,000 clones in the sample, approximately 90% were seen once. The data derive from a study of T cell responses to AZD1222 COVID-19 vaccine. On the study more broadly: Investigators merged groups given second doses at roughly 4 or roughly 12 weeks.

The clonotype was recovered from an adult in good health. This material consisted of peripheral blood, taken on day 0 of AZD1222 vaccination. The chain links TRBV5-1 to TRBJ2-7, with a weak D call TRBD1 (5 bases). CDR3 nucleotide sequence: TGCGCCAGCAGCCCAGGGACCTACGAGCAGTACTTC. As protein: CASSPGTYEQYF.